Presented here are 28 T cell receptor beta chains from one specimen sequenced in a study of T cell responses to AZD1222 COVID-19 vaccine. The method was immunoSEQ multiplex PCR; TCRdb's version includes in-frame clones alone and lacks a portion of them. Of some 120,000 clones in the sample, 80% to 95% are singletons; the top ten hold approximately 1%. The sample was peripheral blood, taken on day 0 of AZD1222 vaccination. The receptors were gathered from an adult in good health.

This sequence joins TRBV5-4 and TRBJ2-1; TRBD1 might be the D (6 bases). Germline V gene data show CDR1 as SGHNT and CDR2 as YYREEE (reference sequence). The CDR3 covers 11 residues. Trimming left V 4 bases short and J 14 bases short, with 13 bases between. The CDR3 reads CASSEQGVEFF. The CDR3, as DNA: TGTGCCAGCAGCGAACAGGGAGTTGAGTTCTTC.

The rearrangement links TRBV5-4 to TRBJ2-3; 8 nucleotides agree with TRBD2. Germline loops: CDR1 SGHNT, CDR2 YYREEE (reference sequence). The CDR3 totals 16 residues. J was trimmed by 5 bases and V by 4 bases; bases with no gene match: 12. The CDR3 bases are TGTGCCAGCAGCCGGGGGTCTAGCGGGTATGTAGATACGCAGTATTTT. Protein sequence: CASSRGSSGYVDTQYF.

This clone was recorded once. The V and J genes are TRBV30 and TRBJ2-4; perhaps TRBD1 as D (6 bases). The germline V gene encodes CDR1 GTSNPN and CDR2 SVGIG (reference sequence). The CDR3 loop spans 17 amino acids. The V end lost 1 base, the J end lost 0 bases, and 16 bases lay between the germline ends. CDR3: CAWSARTARLAKNIQYF. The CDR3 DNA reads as TGTGCCTGGAGTGCCCGGACAGCTCGACTAGCCAAAAACATTCAGTACTTC.

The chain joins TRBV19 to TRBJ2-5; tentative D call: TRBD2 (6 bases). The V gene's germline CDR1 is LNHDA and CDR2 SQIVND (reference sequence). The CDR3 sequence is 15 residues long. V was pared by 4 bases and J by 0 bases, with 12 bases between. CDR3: CASSRVRDYQETQYF. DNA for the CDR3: TGTGCCAGTAGTAGGGTACGGGACTACCAAGAGACCCAGTACTTC.

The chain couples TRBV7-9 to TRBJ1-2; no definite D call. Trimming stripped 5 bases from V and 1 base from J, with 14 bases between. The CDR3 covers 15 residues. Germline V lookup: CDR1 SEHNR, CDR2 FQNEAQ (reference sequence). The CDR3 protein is CASSQNTMGNYGYTF. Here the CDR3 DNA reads TGTGCCAGCAGCCAGAATACTATGGGTAACTATGGCTACACCTTC.

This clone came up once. CDR3 in DNA: TGTGCCAGCAGTTTGGCGACAGGAGAATACGAGCAGTACTTC. It codes for CASSLATGEYEQYF. The V gene is TRBV27, the J gene TRBJ2-7; tentatively, D is TRBD1 (6 bases). The CDR3 has 14 amino acids. CDR1 and CDR2 from the germline V gene are MNHEY and SMNVEV (reference sequence). The V and J ends lost 3 bases and 4 bases respectively, with 13 bases between them.

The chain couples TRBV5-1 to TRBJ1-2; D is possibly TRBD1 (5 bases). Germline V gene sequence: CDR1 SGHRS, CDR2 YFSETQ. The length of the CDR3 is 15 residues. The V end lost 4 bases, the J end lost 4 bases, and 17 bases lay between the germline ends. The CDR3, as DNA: TGCGCCAGCAGCAAGGAGGGACGGCCGCCCTATGGCTACACCTTC. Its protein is CASSKEGRPPYGYTF.

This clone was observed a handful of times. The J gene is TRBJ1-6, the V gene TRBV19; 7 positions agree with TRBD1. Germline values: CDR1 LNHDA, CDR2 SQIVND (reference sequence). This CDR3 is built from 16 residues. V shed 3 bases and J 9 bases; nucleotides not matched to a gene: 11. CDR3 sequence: CASSISWEGAGSPLHF. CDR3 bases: TGTGCCAGTAGTATCAGTTGGGAGGGGGCTGGTTCACCCCTCCACTTT.

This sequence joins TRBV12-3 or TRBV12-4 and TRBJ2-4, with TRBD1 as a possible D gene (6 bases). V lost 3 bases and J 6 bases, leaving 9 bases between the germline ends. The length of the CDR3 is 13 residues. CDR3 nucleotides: TGTGCCAGCAGTTTGACAGGTTTAAACATTCAGTACTTC. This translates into CASSLTGLNIQYF.

The CDR3 DNA reads as TGTGCCAGCAGCGAGACAGGGGGCGGCTACGAGCAGTACTTC. It is translated as CASSETGGGYEQYF. The chain employs TRBV3-1 (or the pseudogene TRBV3-2) and TRBJ2-7; 10 nucleotides agree with TRBD1. Germline V gene sequence: CDR1 LGHDT, CDR2 YNNKEL (reference sequence). The CDR3 covers 14 residues. V dropped 5 bases and J dropped 3; count of bases not matched to a gene: 4.

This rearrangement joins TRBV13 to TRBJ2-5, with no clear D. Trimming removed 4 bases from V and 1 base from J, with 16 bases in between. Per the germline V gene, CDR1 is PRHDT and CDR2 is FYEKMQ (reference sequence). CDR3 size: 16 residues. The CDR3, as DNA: TGTGCCAGCAGCTCCGGCTGGCTGCACCCCCAAGAGACCCAGTACTTC. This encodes CASSSGWLHPQETQYF.

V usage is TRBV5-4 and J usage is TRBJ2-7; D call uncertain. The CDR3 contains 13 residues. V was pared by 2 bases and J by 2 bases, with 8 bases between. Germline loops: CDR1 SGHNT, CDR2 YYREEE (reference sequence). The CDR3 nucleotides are TGTGCCAGCAGCTTTGGGCAGACCTACGAGCAGTACTTC. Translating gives CASSFGQTYEQYF.

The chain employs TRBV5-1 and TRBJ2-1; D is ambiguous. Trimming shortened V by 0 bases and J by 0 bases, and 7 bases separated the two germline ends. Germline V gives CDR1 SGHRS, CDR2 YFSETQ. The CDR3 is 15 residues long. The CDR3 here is CASSLAVSSYNEQFF. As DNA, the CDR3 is TGCGCCAGCAGCTTGGCGGTAAGCTCCTACAATGAGCAGTTCTTC. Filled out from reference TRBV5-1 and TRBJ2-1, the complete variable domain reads KAGVTQTPRYLIKTRGQQVTLSCSPISGHRSVSWYQQTPGQGLQFLFEYFSETQRNKGNFPGRFSGRQFSNSRSEMNVSTLELGDSALYLCASSLAVSSYNEQFFGPGTRLTVL.

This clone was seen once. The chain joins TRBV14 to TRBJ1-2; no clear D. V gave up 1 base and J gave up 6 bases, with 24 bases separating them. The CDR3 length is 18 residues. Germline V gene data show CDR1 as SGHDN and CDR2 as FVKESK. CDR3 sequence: CASSQGAVYPRPHNGYTF. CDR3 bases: TGTGCCAGCAGCCAAGGCGCCGTTTACCCCCGTCCCCACAATGGCTACACCTTC.

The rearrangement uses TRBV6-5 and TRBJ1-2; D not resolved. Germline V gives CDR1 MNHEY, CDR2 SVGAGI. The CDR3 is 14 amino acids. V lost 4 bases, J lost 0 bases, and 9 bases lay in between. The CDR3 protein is CASSWLGANYGYTF. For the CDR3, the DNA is TGTGCCAGCAGTTGGTTAGGAGCTAACTATGGCTACACCTTC.

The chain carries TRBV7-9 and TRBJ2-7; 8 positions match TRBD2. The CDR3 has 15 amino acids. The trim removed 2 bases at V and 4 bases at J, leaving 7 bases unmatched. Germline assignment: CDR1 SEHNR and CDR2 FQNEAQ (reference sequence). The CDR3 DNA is TGTGCCAGCAGCTTAACTGAAGCGGGAGAGTACGAGCAGTACTTC. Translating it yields CASSLTEAGEYEQYF.

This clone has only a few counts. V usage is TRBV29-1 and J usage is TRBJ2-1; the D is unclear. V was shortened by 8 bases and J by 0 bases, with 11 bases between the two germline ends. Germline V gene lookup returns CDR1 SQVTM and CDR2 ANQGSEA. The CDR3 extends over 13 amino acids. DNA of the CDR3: TGCAGCCCTGACACGAGCTCCTACAATGAGCAGTTCTTC. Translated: CSPDTSSYNEQFF.

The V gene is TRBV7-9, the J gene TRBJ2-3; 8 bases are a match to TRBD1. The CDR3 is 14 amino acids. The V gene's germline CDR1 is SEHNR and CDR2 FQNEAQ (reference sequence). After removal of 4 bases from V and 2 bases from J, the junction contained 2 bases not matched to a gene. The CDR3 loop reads CASSYRGNTDTQYF. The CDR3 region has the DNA TGTGCCAGCAGCTACAGGGGGAACACAGATACGCAGTATTTT.

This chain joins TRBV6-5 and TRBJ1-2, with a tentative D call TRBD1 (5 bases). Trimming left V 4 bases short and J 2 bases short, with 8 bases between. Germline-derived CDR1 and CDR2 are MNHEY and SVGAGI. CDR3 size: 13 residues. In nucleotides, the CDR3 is TGTGCCAGCAGTTCGGGACTGAACTATGGCTACACCTTC. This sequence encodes CASSSGLNYGYTF.

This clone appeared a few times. The CDR3 DNA sequence: TGCGCCAGCAGCCAACAGGCATCGAACACTGAAGCTTTCTTT. Translating gives CASSQQASNTEAFF. The J gene is TRBJ1-1, the V gene TRBV5-1; TRBD1 might be the D (5 bases). CDR3 size: 14 residues. With 4 bases removed from V and 1 base from J, the gap between germline ends came to 11 bases. Germline CDR1 reads SGHRS; CDR2 reads YFSETQ.

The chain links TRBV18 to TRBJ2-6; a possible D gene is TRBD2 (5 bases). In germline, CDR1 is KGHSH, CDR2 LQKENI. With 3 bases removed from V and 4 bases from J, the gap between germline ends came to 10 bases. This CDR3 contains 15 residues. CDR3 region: CASSPAGLGANVLTF. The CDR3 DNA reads TGTGCCAGCTCACCTGCGGGCTTGGGGGCCAACGTCCTGACTTTC.

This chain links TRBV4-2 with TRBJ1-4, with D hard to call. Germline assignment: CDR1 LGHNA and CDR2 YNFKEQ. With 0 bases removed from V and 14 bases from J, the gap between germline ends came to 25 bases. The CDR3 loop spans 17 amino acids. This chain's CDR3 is CASSQEIFWPTATKLFF. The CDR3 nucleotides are TGTGCCAGCAGCCAAGAGATCTTTTGGCCCACGGCCACGAAGCTGTTTTTT.

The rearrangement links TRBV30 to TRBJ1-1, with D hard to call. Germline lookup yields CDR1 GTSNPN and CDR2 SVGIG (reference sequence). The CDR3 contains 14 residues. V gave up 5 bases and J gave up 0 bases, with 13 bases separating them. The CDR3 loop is CAWGEGGMNTEAFF. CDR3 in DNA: TGTGCCTGGGGAGAGGGAGGGATGAACACTGAAGCTTTCTTT.

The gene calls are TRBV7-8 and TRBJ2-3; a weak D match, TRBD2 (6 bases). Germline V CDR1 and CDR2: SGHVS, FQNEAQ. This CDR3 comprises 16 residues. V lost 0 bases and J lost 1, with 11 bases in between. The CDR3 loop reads CASSLAFSGGTDTQYF. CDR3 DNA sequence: TGTGCCAGCAGCTTAGCTTTTAGCGGTGGCACAGATACGCAGTATTTT.

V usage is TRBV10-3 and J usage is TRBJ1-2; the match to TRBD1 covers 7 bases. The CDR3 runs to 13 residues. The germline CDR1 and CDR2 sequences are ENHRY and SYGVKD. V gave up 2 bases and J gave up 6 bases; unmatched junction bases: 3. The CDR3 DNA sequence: TGTGCCATCAGTGAGGCAGGGGGGGATGGCTACACCTTC. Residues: CAISEAGGDGYTF.

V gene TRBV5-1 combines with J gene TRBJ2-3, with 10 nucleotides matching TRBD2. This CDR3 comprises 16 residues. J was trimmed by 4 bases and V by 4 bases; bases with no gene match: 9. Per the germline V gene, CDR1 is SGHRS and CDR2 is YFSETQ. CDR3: CASSGSGRRGADTQYF. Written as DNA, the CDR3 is TGCGCCAGCAGCGGTAGCGGGAGGAGAGGGGCAGATACGCAGTATTTT.

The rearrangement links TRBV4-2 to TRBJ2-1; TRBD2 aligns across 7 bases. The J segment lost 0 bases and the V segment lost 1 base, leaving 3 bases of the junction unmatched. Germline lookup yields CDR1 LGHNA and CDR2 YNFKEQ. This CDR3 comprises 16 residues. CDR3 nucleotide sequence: TGTGCCAGCAGCCAAGCCGGCGGGAGCTCCTACAATGAGCAGTTCTTC. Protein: CASSQAGGSSYNEQFF.

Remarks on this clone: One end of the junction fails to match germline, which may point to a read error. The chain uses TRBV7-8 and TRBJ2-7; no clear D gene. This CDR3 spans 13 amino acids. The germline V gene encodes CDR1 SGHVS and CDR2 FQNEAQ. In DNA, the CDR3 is TGTGCCAGCAGCTTCGGGCTACTTTACGGGCAGTACTTC. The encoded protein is CASSFGLLYGQYF.